Following are 30 T cell receptor beta chains from one sample sequenced in a study of shared clonotypes between healthy human individuals. The assay was immunoSEQ multiplex PCR, and TCRdb's table has in-frame clones only and misses some. Among hundreds of thousands of clones listed, 95% to 97% were seen once. CD45RO-negative cells were positively selected for CCR7, leaving out terminally differentiated effector memory CD45RA+ cells. The source material was naive CD8+ T cells sorted from blood. The receptors originated from a woman in her 30s in good health.

V gene TRBV18 combines with J gene TRBJ2-2; D tentatively fits TRBD1 or TRBD2 (6 bases each). V was cut by 2 bases and J by 3 bases, with 13 bases left in between. The germline gives CDR1 KGHSH, CDR2 LQKENI. This CDR3 is 16 amino acids long. CDR3 region: CASSPRNREDTGELFF. DNA for the CDR3: TGTGCCAGCTCACCAAGGAACAGGGAGGACACCGGGGAGCTGTTTTTT.

V is TRBV7-2 and J is TRBJ2-5; TRBD1 agrees at 7 bases. The J call may be incorrect, as the DNA end agrees better with TRBJ2-7. CDR1 SGHTA and CDR2 FQGNSA come from the germline V gene. The CDR3 loop spans 15 amino acids. The CDR3: CASSLAAGGSYEQYF. In DNA form, the CDR3 reads TGTGCCAGCAGCTTAGCGGCAGGGGGATCCTACGAGCAGTACTTC.

This chain joins TRBV9 and TRBJ2-3, with 12 bases matching TRBD2. The germline CDR1 and CDR2 sequences are SGDLS and YYNGEE. This CDR3 region has 16 residues. With V trimmed by 2 bases and J by 0 bases, 1 base remained unmatched. In nucleotides, the CDR3 is TGTGCCAGCAGCGTCCTAGCGGGAGGGAGCACAGATACGCAGTATTTT. Translated, it gives CASSVLAGGSTDTQYF.

The chain uses TRBV19 and TRBJ2-7, with 9 bases identical to TRBD2. V lost 3 bases and J lost 2; bases outside the gene matches: 2. This CDR3 contains 14 residues. Per the germline V gene, CDR1 is LNHDA and CDR2 is SQIVND (reference sequence). The CDR3 here is CASSISGGTYEQYF. CDR3 nucleotides: TGTGCCAGTAGTATTAGCGGGGGCACCTACGAGCAGTACTTC.

This chain joins TRBV27 and TRBJ2-1; D is unclear. Germline CDR1 reads MNHEY; CDR2 reads SMNVEV (reference sequence). V was pared by 8 bases and J by 4 bases, with 12 bases between. The CDR3 length is 13 residues. The CDR3 DNA sequence: TGTGCCAGCTGCCTAGGCCCTTACAATGAGCAGTTCTTC. This codes for CASCLGPYNEQFF.

This chain links TRBV10-3 with TRBJ1-4; 9 nucleotides agree with TRBD1. CDR3 length equals 13 residues. Germline CDR1 is ENHRY and CDR2 is SYGVKD. The trim removed 6 bases at V and 7 bases at J, leaving 3 bases unmatched. The CDR3 sequence is CAIRRTGVEKLFF. The CDR3 nucleotides read TGTGCCATCAGAAGGACAGGGGTTGAAAAACTGTTTTTT.

The chain is built from TRBV29-1 and TRBJ2-1; tentative D call: TRBD2 (5 bases). Trimming took 1 base from V and 9 from J, leaving 10 bases between them. CDR1 SQVTM and CDR2 ANQGSEA come from the germline V gene. The CDR3 runs 12 residues. The chain's CDR3 is CSVEVPGGEQFF. DNA for the CDR3: TGCAGCGTTGAAGTCCCAGGAGGTGAGCAGTTCTTC.

The V gene is TRBV7-9, the J gene TRBJ1-2; 8 bases are shared with TRBD1. V gave up 4 bases and J gave up 8 bases; unmatched junction bases: 18. Germline V gene data show CDR1 as SEHNR and CDR2 as FQNEAQ (reference sequence). This CDR3 is 17 amino acids long. The DNA for the CDR3 is TGTGCCAGCAGCTCTGGACAGGGAAGCCTACAACTAAGGGGCTACACCTTC. Amino acid sequence: CASSSGQGSLQLRGYTF.

V and J are TRBV5-8 and TRBJ2-1; D is possibly TRBD2 (6 bases). The germline V gene has CDR1 SGHTS and CDR2 YDEGEE. Trimming removed 7 bases from V and 8 bases from J, with 13 bases in between. The CDR3 has 12 amino acids. Here the CDR3 DNA reads TGTGCCAGCCCTGTTTGGGGGGATGAGCAGTTCTTC. Protein sequence: CASPVWGDEQFF.

The rearrangement joins TRBV4-1 to TRBJ2-5; 9 positions agree with TRBD1. The ends lost 1 base at V and 5 bases at J; junction bases unmatched: 5. Germline V lookup: CDR1 MGHRA, CDR2 YSYEKL. The CDR3 has 15 amino acids. This chain's CDR3 is CASSQGTGVWETQYF. The CDR3 bases are TGCGCCAGCAGCCAAGGGACAGGGGTGTGGGAGACCCAGTACTTC.

This clone has a single count. The chain is built from TRBV19 and TRBJ1-3; 11 positions match TRBD1. The germline V gene has CDR1 LNHDA and CDR2 SQIVND (reference sequence). The CDR3 spans 17 residues. The V gene end was trimmed by 3 bases and the J gene end by 2 bases; junction bases not matched to a gene: 6. In DNA, the CDR3 is TGTGCCAGTAGTATCCTTCGGACAGGGGGCACTGGAAACACCATATATTTT. This codes for CASSILRTGGTGNTIYF.

The CDR3 loop is CAVTSGRRYEQYF. As DNA, the CDR3 is TGTGCCGTGACTAGCGGGAGACGGTACGAGCAGTACTTC. This rearrangement joins TRBV10-3 to TRBJ2-5; 12 bases map to TRBD2. The J call is doubtful: the DNA matches TRBJ2-7 better. The CDR3 consists of 13 residues. The germline V gene has CDR1 ENHRY and CDR2 SYGVKD.

The V and J genes are TRBV15 and TRBJ2-3; D unresolved. Trimming removed 2 bases at V and 4 bases at J, with 4 bases between. Germline V CDR1 and CDR2: LNHNV, YYDKDF (reference sequence). This CDR3 is 12 amino acids long. CDR3 amino acids: CATSRPADTQYF. The CDR3 region has the DNA TGTGCCACCAGCAGACCTGCAGATACGCAGTATTTT.

The chain uses TRBV27 and TRBJ1-4; TRBD1 is a possible D gene (5 bases). The CDR3 runs 15 residues. Germline assignment: CDR1 MNHEY and CDR2 SMNVEV (reference sequence). Trimming pared 5 bases from V and 8 bases from J, leaving 18 bases between. In DNA form, the CDR3 reads TGTGCCAGCAGTCGGGTCCTAGCAGGGCGGGAAAAACTGTTTTTT. Protein: CASSRVLAGREKLFF.

The chain couples TRBV9 to TRBJ1-1, with 10 bases matching TRBD1. CDR1 and CDR2 from the germline V gene are SGDLS and YYNGEE. The CDR3 sequence is 13 residues long. V lost 5 bases to trimming and J lost 4 bases; unmatched junction nucleotides: 2. The CDR3 DNA is TGTGCCAGCAGTAGGACAGGGGGCACTGAAGCTTTCTTT. It is translated as CASSRTGGTEAFF.

V gene TRBV19 combines with J gene TRBJ2-1; no definite D call. This CDR3 is 15 amino acids long. Trimming took 3 bases from V and 4 from J, leaving 13 bases between them. Germline CDR1 is LNHDA and CDR2 is SQIVND (reference sequence). Here the CDR3 reads CASSIGGSVYNEQFF. CDR3 sequence (DNA): TGTGCCAGTAGTATCGGTGGCAGCGTATACAATGAGCAGTTCTTC. The variable domain in full, completed from reference TRBV19 and TRBJ2-1, reads DGGITQSPKYLFRKEGQNVTLSCEQNLNHDAMYWYRQDPGQGLRLIYYSQIVNDFQKGDIAEGYSVSREKKESFPLTVTSAQKNPTAFYLCASSIGGSVYNEQFFGPGTRLTVL.

The chain recombines TRBV27 with TRBJ1-5; 7 bases agree with TRBD1. The CDR3 totals 15 residues. In germline, CDR1 is MNHEY, CDR2 SMNVEV (reference sequence). With V trimmed by 3 bases and J by 0 bases, 2 bases remained unmatched. The CDR3 DNA follows: TGTGCCAGCAGTTTTGACAGGGATAGCAATCAGCCCCAGCATTTT. Its protein product is CASSFDRDSNQPQHF.

J is TRBJ2-7 and V is TRBV27; D is perhaps TRBD2 (6 bases). Germline CDR1 is MNHEY and CDR2 is SMNVEV (reference sequence). The germline V and J ends were trimmed by 0 bases and 0 bases, with 12 bases remaining between them. The CDR3 loop spans 16 amino acids. The CDR3 protein is CASSLSAGSASYEQYF. The CDR3 bases are TGTGCCAGCAGTTTATCCGCGGGGAGCGCCTCCTACGAGCAGTACTTC.

This sequence joins TRBV11-2 and TRBJ1-1; possibly TRBD1 for D (5 bases). V lost 2 bases, J lost 4 bases, and 11 bases lay in between. The length of the CDR3 is 14 residues. The germline gives CDR1 SGHAT, CDR2 FQNNGV. The chain's CDR3 is CASSLHGGGTEAFF. The CDR3 DNA reads as TGTGCCAGCAGCTTACACGGGGGTGGCACTGAAGCTTTCTTT.

This clone was seen just once. The genes are TRBV27 and TRBJ2-3; 8 positions agree with TRBD2. Per germline, CDR1 MNHEY and CDR2 SMNVEV (reference sequence). This CDR3 spans 14 amino acids. V was clipped by 3 bases and J by 6 bases; unmatched bases: 5. The CDR3 DNA sequence: TGTGCCAGCAGTTTCAGCGGGAGTATTGATACGCAGTATTTT. It encodes CASSFSGSIDTQYF.

The V gene is TRBV11-2, the J gene TRBJ1-1; D is uncertain. Trimming pared 2 bases from V and 0 bases from J, leaving 13 bases between. Per the germline V gene, CDR1 is SGHAT and CDR2 is FQNNGV. The CDR3 runs to 16 residues. The CDR3 nucleotides are TGTGCCAGCAGCTTACTAGGTCCCTCAATGAACACTGAAGCTTTCTTT. This gives the protein CASSLLGPSMNTEAFF. Variable domain in full (rest from reference TRBV11-2 and TRBJ1-1): EAGVAQSPRYKIIEKRQSVAFWCNPISGHATLYWYQQILGQGPKLLIQFQNNGVVDDSQLPKDRFSAERLKGVDSTLKIQPAKLEDSAVYLCASSLLGPSMNTEAFFGQGTRLTVV.

This clone was picked up one time. The chain recombines TRBV7-7 with TRBJ2-7; D may be TRBD2 (5 bases). This CDR3 is built from 15 residues. CDR1 and CDR2 from the germline V gene are SSHAT and FNYEAQ (reference sequence). Trimming stripped 5 bases from V and 3 bases from J, with 17 bases between. CDR3 region: CASSEGLGVHYEQYF. The CDR3 nucleotides are TGTGCCAGCAGCGAAGGTTTGGGAGTCCACTACGAGCAGTACTTC.

This chain connects TRBV30 to TRBJ1-4; D is uncertain. The germline V gene encodes CDR1 GTSNPN and CDR2 SVGIG (reference sequence). V lost 0 bases and J lost 4, with 9 bases in between. The CDR3 covers 14 residues. The CDR3 region is CAWSVGVSNEKLFF. For the CDR3, the DNA is TGTGCCTGGAGTGTCGGGGTTAGTAATGAAAAACTGTTTTTT. Complete variable domain (other parts from reference TRBV30 and TRBJ1-4): SQTIHQWPATLVQPVGSPLSLECTVEGTSNPNLYWYRQAAGRGLQLLFYSVGIGQISSEVPQNLSASRPQDRQFILSSKKLLLSDSGFYLCAWSVGVSNEKLFFGSGTQLSVL.

The chain combines TRBV28 with TRBJ2-1; D unclear. Trimming took off 2 bases at V and 5 bases at J, with 13 bases between the two ends. This CDR3 is built from 15 residues. The germline CDR1 and CDR2 sequences are MDHEN and SYDVKM. The DNA of the CDR3 is TGTGCCAGCAGTTTAAGTAGCTGGGGTAACAATGAGCAGTTCTTC. This gives the protein CASSLSSWGNNEQFF.

The chain couples TRBV14 to TRBJ2-1; D is possibly TRBD2 (5 bases). Germline lookup yields CDR1 SGHDN and CDR2 FVKESK. The V gene lost 0 bases and the J gene lost 4 bases, with 16 bases spanning the gap. This CDR3 has 17 residues. CDR3 region: CASSQERGRGQYNEQFF. The CDR3 DNA reads as TGTGCCAGCAGCCAAGAGAGAGGGAGAGGGCAATACAATGAGCAGTTCTTC. Looking up the rest from reference TRBV14 and TRBJ2-1 gives the full variable domain: EAGVTQFPSHSVIEKGQTVTLRCDPISGHDNLYWYRRVMGKEIKFLLHFVKESKQDESGMPNNRFLAERTGGTYSTLKVQPAELEDSGVYFCASSQERGRGQYNEQFFGPGTRLTVL.

The chain links TRBV28 to TRBJ2-7, with 10 bases fitting TRBD1. Germline CDR1 reads MDHEN; CDR2 reads SYDVKM. The CDR3 runs 17 residues. V was clipped by 1 base and J by 1 base; unmatched bases: 7. The CDR3 sequence is CASSLSFGGQGSYEQYF. CDR3 DNA: TGTGCCAGCAGTTTATCCTTTGGGGGACAGGGGTCCTACGAGCAGTACTTC.

The chain employs TRBV6-1 and TRBJ2-7; D gene unclear. This CDR3 is built from 13 residues. V dropped 1 base and J dropped 4 bases, with 8 bases sitting between them. Germline V gene sequence: CDR1 MNHNS, CDR2 SASEGT. In nucleotides, the CDR3 is TGTGCCAGCAGTGAAGTAGGCCCATACGAGCAGTACTTC. It yields the protein CASSEVGPYEQYF.

V and J are TRBV29-1 and TRBJ2-2; possibly TRBD2 for D (5 bases). The germline V gene has CDR1 SQVTM and CDR2 ANQGSEA. CDR3 length: 14 residues. The V end was cut by 5 bases, the J end by 5 bases, with 15 bases between. This CDR3 reads CSVSEALGTGELFF. DNA for the CDR3: TGCAGCGTTTCGGAGGCGCTTGGGACCGGGGAGCTGTTTTTT.

This clone was counted a single time. The genes are TRBV6-5 and TRBJ2-1, with 7 positions matching TRBD1. Losses at the gene ends were 6 bases for V and 2 bases for J; bases not matched to a gene: 7. CDR3 length: 15 residues. CDR1 and CDR2 from the germline V gene are MNHEY and SVGAGI. Written as DNA, the CDR3 is TGTGCCAGCAGGAACAGGGGTTTTCCCTACAATGAGCAGTTCTTC. Amino acids: CASRNRGFPYNEQFF.

The J gene is TRBJ2-3, the V gene TRBV27; D is unresolved. The CDR3 has 13 amino acids. Looked up from germline, CDR1 is MNHEY and CDR2 is SMNVEV (reference sequence). Trimming removed 3 bases from V and 3 bases from J, with 7 bases in between. The CDR3 DNA is TGTGCCAGCAGTTTTTCGGCTACAGATACGCAGTATTTT. It codes for CASSFSATDTQYF.